Below, 29 T cell receptor beta chains from the same sample are listed, as sequenced in a study of blood T cell repertoires in COVID-19. Some clones are missing from TCRdb's copy, which holds only in-frame ones; the method was immunoSEQ multiplex PCR. The data contain hundreds of thousands of clones, 65% to 85% of them singletons. Sequencing used peripheral blood. The receptor set was obtained from a man aged 80 or over with acute or convalescent COVID-19.

The V call is TRBV4-1, the J call TRBJ2-1; 9 nucleotides align to TRBD2. The CDR3 sequence is 16 residues long. The junction had 9 bases not matched to a gene; V was cut back by 2 bases and J by 7 bases. Germline loops: CDR1 MGHRA, CDR2 YSYEKL. Written as DNA, the CDR3 is TGCGCCAGCAGCCAACCATATTCGGGACTAGCTAATGAGCAGTTCTTC. Its translation is CASSQPYSGLANEQFF.

The J gene is TRBJ1-2, the V gene TRBV27, with 8 bases that match TRBD1. Germline CDR1 and CDR2: MNHEY and SMNVEV (reference sequence). V gave up 6 bases and J gave up 8 bases; unmatched junction bases: 17. This CDR3 has 16 residues. In DNA, the CDR3 is TGTGCCAGCAGCGATATAGGACAGGGCTCGGGGAGAGGCTACACCTTC. This gives the protein CASSDIGQGSGRGYTF.

The chain links TRBV30 to TRBJ2-7, with 15 bases identical to TRBD2. The CDR3 totals 13 residues. From germline, CDR1 is GTSNPN and CDR2 SVGIG (reference sequence). The DNA for the CDR3 is TGTGCCTGGAGTGCGGGACTAGCGGGAGGTGCCTTAGTC. Residues: CAWSAGLAGGALV.

This chain uses TRBV28 with TRBJ1-1; no reliable D call. CDR3 size: 13 residues. Trimming shortened V by 3 bases and J by 4 bases, and 9 bases separated the two germline ends. CDR1 and CDR2 from the germline V gene are MDHEN and SYDVKM. CDR3 DNA sequence: TGTGCCAGCAGTTTGATGGGCCTCACTGAAGCTTTCTTT. As protein: CASSLMGLTEAFF.

V is TRBV11-2 and J is TRBJ1-3; D possibly corresponds to TRBD1 (6 bases). Deletions cut 5 bases from V and 4 bases from J, with 15 bases between. The CDR3 runs to 15 residues. CDR1 is SGHAT and CDR2 is FQNNGV in the germline V gene. CDR3 in amino acids: CASSQQGTFGNTIYF. Written as DNA, the CDR3 is TGTGCCAGCAGCCAGCAGGGGACATTCGGAAACACCATATATTTT.

The genes are TRBV6-5 and TRBJ2-7; a possible D gene is TRBD1 (5 bases). The CDR3 extends over 12 amino acids. CDR1 is MNHEY, CDR2 SVGAGI, per germline. Between the trimmed V and J ends, which lost 7 bases and 3 bases, there was a span of 10 bases. The CDR3 reads CASNAGNYEQYF. CDR3 DNA sequence: TGTGCCAGCAACGCAGGGAACTACGAGCAGTACTTC.

V gene TRBV5-1 combines with J gene TRBJ2-3; 7 bases agree with TRBD1. The trim removed 6 bases at V and 4 bases at J, leaving 11 bases unmatched. The CDR3 has 15 amino acids. Germline CDR1 is SGHRS and CDR2 is YFSETQ. This CDR3 reads CASTHTDRVADTQYF. The CDR3 DNA reads TGCGCCAGCACCCACACCGACAGGGTGGCAGATACGCAGTATTTT.

CDR3 coding DNA: TGCGCCAGCAGCTGGGGGGGGAGCACCTACAATGAGCAGTTCTTC. Protein product: CASSWGGSTYNEQFF. V gene TRBV4-1 combines with J gene TRBJ2-1, with TRBD2 matching over 7 bases. Germline CDR1 MGHRA, CDR2 YSYEKL. This CDR3 is built from 15 residues. V lost 5 bases and J lost 2; bases outside the gene matches: 6.

The chain carries TRBV6-1 and TRBJ1-4; a possible D gene is TRBD1 (6 bases). The V and J ends lost 0 bases and 11 bases respectively, with 16 bases between them. The CDR3 has 15 amino acids. Germline CDR1 MNHNS, CDR2 SASEGT. The CDR3 DNA reads TGTGCCAGCAGTGAAGCGGGGAGGGGGGGCGAGAAACTGTTTTTT. Its translation: CASSEAGRGGEKLFF.

The chain joins TRBV19 to TRBJ2-3, with D possibly being TRBD1 (5 bases). CDR3 length: 13 amino acids. Germline assignment: CDR1 LNHDA and CDR2 SQIVND (reference sequence). Trimming pared 7 bases from V and 4 bases from J, leaving 12 bases between. DNA of the CDR3: TGTGCCAGTAAGCAGGGCTGGCCAGATACGCAGTATTTT. This sequence encodes CASKQGWPDTQYF.

This chain connects TRBV3-1 (or the pseudogene TRBV3-2) to TRBJ1-3; 10 bases align to TRBD1. With V trimmed by 4 bases and J by 7 bases, 4 bases remained unmatched. Looked up from germline, CDR1 is LGHDT and CDR2 is YNNKEL (reference sequence). CDR3 length: 14 amino acids. The CDR3 DNA reads as TGTGCCAGCAGCCCCGGGACAGGGGATAACACCATATATTTT. Translated, it gives CASSPGTGDNTIYF.

This chain links TRBV5-1 with TRBJ2-7, with 7 nucleotides matching TRBD1. The CDR3 runs 13 residues. Germline CDR1 SGHRS, CDR2 YFSETQ. With V trimmed by 4 bases and J by 4 bases, 5 bases remained unmatched. CDR3 protein: CASSATGPYEQYF. The CDR3 nucleotides are TGCGCCAGCAGCGCGACAGGGCCTTACGAGCAGTACTTC.

The chain couples TRBV5-4 to TRBJ2-3, with TRBD2 as a possible D gene (6 bases). CDR1 is SGHNT and CDR2 is YYREEE in the germline V gene (reference sequence). Trimming removed 3 bases at V and 4 bases at J, with 15 bases between. CDR3 length: 15 amino acids. CDR3 sequence: CASSWRGRVADTQYF. The DNA of the CDR3 is TGTGCCAGCAGCTGGCGGGGCAGGGTTGCAGATACGCAGTATTTT.

The rearrangement uses TRBV30 and TRBJ1-2; unclear D gene. Germline V gene data show CDR1 as GTSNPN and CDR2 as SVGIG (reference sequence). Trimming removed 2 bases at V and 2 bases at J, with 12 bases between. The CDR3 has 14 residues. CDR3 residues: CAWSNSRSNYGYTF. The CDR3 coding sequence is TGTGCCTGGAGTAATTCGCGGTCGAACTATGGCTACACCTTC.

The chain links TRBV3-1 (or the pseudogene TRBV3-2) to TRBJ1-1; a weak D match, TRBD1 (5 bases). Trimming took off 1 base at V and 7 bases at J, with 13 bases between the two ends. CDR3 size: 14 residues. The germline CDR1 and CDR2 sequences are LGHDT and YNNKEL (reference sequence). CDR3 coding DNA: TGTGCCAGCAGCCAAGCGCAGGGATTGAGTGAAGCTTTCTTT. Translated: CASSQAQGLSEAFF.

This clone is a singleton in its sample. The chain has TRBV29-1 and TRBJ2-2, with 7 nucleotides matching TRBD1. Trimming at V came to 6 bases and at J to 1 base, leaving 8 bases not matched to a gene. The germline gives CDR1 SQVTM, CDR2 ANQGSEA. The CDR3 length is 15 residues. CDR3 region: CSVLGQAGNTGELFF. The DNA of the CDR3 is TGCAGCGTACTAGGACAGGCCGGGAACACCGGGGAGCTGTTTTTT.

This clone was seen a single time. V is TRBV9 and J is TRBJ2-2; TRBD2 is a possible D gene (7 bases). The V end lost 4 bases, the J end lost 2 bases, and 12 bases lay between the germline ends. Germline CDR1 is SGDLS and CDR2 is YYNGEE. The CDR3 length is 15 residues. CDR3 in amino acids: CASSKAGQNTGELFF. CDR3 sequence (DNA): TGTGCCAGCAGCAAAGCGGGACAAAACACCGGGGAGCTGTTTTTT.

J is TRBJ1-6 and V is TRBV28, with TRBD1 matching 7 bases. The CDR3 loop spans 17 amino acids. Trimming removed 6 bases from V and 5 bases from J; junction bases left unmatched: 13. CDR1 and CDR2 (germline): MDHEN, SYDVKM. DNA of the CDR3: TGTGCCAGCAGCACTTCCGGACAGGCAAAAAATAATTCACCCCTCCACTTT. Translated, it gives CASSTSGQAKNNSPLHF.

This clone was counted only a few times. J is TRBJ1-3 and V is TRBV3-1 (or the pseudogene TRBV3-2); D gene uncertain. From germline, CDR1 is LGHDT and CDR2 YNNKEL (reference sequence). The CDR3 spans 14 residues. V shed 4 bases and J shed 8 bases, with 15 bases lying between them. CDR3 nucleotides: TGTGCCAGCAGCCCCCTTGGCACGTCGTACACCATATATTTT. It codes for CASSPLGTSYTIYF.

The chain employs TRBV19 and TRBJ2-2, with 7 bases aligning to TRBD1. Germline lookup yields CDR1 LNHDA and CDR2 SQIVND (reference sequence). Trimming removed 5 bases from V and 3 bases from J; junction bases left unmatched: 6. This CDR3 comprises 15 residues. The CDR3 loop is CASSLRQGYTGELFF. The CDR3 DNA is TGTGCCAGTAGTCTAAGACAGGGATACACCGGGGAGCTGTTTTTT.

This sequence joins TRBV24-1 and TRBJ2-2; 14 bases map to TRBD2. Germline loops: CDR1 KGHDR, CDR2 SFDVKD. This CDR3 is 18 amino acids long. With 0 bases clipped from V and 5 bases from J, the junction kept 4 bases outside the gene matches. The CDR3 sequence: CATSDLGTSGSRTGELFF. The CDR3 coding sequence is TGTGCCACCAGTGATTTGGGGACTAGCGGGAGCCGAACCGGGGAGCTGTTTTTT.

The chain couples TRBV6-5 to TRBJ2-5, with D maybe TRBD1 (6 bases). Germline CDR1 MNHEY, CDR2 SVGAGI. CDR3 size: 14 residues. The V gene lost 5 bases and the J gene lost 1 base, with 11 bases spanning the gap. CDR3: CASSRRDTQETQYF. The CDR3 nucleotides are TGTGCCAGCAGTCGCCGGGACACCCAAGAGACCCAGTACTTC.

The chain carries TRBV6-1 and TRBJ2-7; perhaps TRBD2 as D (6 bases). CDR3 size: 12 residues. Germline loops: CDR1 MNHNS, CDR2 SASEGT. Deletions cut 3 bases from V and 6 bases from J, with 9 bases between. In DNA form, the CDR3 reads TGTGCCAGCAGTGATTCGGGGGTCGAGCAGTACTTC. Translation: CASSDSGVEQYF.

The V and J genes are TRBV19 and TRBJ1-1; possible D gene TRBD1, 5 bases. The CDR3 covers 13 residues. The germline gives CDR1 LNHDA, CDR2 SQIVND (reference sequence). The germline V and J ends were trimmed by 4 bases and 0 bases, with 6 bases remaining between them. Here the CDR3 reads CASSTGVNTEAFF. Written as DNA, the CDR3 is TGTGCCAGTAGTACGGGGGTGAACACTGAAGCTTTCTTT. The full variable domain, in which reference TRBV19 and TRBJ1-1 provide the parts outside the CDR3, is DGGITQSPKYLFRKEGQNVTLSCEQNLNHDAMYWYRQDPGQGLRLIYYSQIVNDFQKGDIAEGYSVSREKKESFPLTVTSAQKNPTAFYLCASSTGVNTEAFFGQGTRLTVV.

This sequence joins TRBV11-3 and TRBJ2-1, with 10 bases identical to TRBD2. Germline loops: CDR1 SGHNT, CDR2 YENEEA. V lost 5 bases to trimming and J lost 2 bases; unmatched junction nucleotides: 6. This CDR3 spans 16 amino acids. CDR3: CASSPLAGGTYNEQFF. The CDR3 DNA sequence: TGTGCCAGCAGCCCATTAGCGGGGGGCACCTACAATGAGCAGTTCTTC. Full variable domain (remainder filled in from reference TRBV11-3 and TRBJ2-1): EAGVVQSPRYKIIEKKQPVAFWCNPISGHNTLYWYLQNLGQGPELLIRYENEEAVDDSQLPKDRFSAERLKGVDSTLKIQPAELGDSAVYLCASSPLAGGTYNEQFFGPGTRLTVL.

The chain links TRBV7-3 to TRBJ2-1, with D possibly matching TRBD2 (5 bases). Deletions cut 2 bases from V and 0 bases from J, with 8 bases between. CDR3 length: 15 residues. Germline V CDR1 and CDR2: SGHTA, FQGTGA. In DNA form, the CDR3 reads TGTGCCAGCAGCTTAGGAGCGGTCTCCTACAATGAGCAGTTCTTC. This translates into CASSLGAVSYNEQFF.

This clone was counted a single time. At the DNA level, this CDR3 is encoded by other sequences in the same sample as well. V is TRBV6-1 and J is TRBJ2-1; D call uncertain. CDR1 is MNHNS, CDR2 SASEGT, per germline. V gave up 2 bases and J gave up 7 bases, with 6 bases separating them. The length of the CDR3 is 12 residues. CDR3 coding DNA: TGTGCCAGCAGTGAATCCGGGAATGAGCAGTTCTTC. Translated: CASSESGNEQFF.

This clone was seen a single time. The genes are TRBV2 and TRBJ2-5, with D possibly being TRBD2 (5 bases). Germline CDR1 and CDR2: SNHLY and FYNNEI. V was cut by 2 bases and J by 2 bases, with 12 bases left in between. This CDR3 spans 15 amino acids. CDR3 DNA: TGTGCCAGCAGTGAATTGGTCGGCGGGCAAGAGACCCAGTACTTC. Protein product: CASSELVGGQETQYF.

V is TRBV5-1 and J is TRBJ1-5; perhaps TRBD1 as D (5 bases). Trimming removed 0 bases from V and 4 bases from J, with 8 bases in between. Germline V lookup: CDR1 SGHRS, CDR2 YFSETQ. This CDR3 contains 14 residues. This chain's CDR3 is CASSLVGGNQPQHF. The DNA for the CDR3 is TGCGCCAGCAGCTTGGTGGGGGGGAATCAGCCCCAGCATTTT.